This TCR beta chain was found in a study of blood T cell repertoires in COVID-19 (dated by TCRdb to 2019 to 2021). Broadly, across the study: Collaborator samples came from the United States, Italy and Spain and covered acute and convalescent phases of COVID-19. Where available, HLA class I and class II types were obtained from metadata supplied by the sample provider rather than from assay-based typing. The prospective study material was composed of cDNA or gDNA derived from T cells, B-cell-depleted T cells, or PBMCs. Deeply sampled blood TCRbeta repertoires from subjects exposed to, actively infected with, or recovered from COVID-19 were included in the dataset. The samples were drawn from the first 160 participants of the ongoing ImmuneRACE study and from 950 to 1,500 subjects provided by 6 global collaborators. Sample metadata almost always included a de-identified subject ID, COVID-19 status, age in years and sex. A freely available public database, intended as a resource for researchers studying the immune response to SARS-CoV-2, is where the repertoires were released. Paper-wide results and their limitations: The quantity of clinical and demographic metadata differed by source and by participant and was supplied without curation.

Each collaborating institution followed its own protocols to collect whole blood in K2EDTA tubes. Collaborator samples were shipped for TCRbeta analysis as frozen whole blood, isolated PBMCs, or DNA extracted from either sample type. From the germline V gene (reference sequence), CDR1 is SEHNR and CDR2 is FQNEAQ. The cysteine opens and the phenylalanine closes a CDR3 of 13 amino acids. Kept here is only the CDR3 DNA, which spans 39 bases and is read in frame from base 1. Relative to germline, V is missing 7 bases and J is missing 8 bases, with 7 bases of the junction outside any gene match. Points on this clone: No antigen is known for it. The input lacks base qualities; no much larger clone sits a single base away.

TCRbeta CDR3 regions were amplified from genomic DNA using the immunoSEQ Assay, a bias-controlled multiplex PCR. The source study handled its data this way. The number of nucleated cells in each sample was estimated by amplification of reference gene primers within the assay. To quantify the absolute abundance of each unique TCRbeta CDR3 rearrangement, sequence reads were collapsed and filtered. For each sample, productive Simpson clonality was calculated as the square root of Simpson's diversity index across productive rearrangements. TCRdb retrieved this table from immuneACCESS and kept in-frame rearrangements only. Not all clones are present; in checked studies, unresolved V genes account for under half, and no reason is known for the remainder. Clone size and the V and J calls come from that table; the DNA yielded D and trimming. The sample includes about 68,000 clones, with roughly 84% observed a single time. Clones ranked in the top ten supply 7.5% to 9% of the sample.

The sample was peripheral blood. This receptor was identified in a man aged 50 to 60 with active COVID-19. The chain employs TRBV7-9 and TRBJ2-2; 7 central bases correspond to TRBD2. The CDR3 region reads CASKAGPLGELFF. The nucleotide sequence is TGTGCCAGCAAAGCGGGGCCCCTGGGGGAGCTGTTTTTT.